One sample yielded the 29 T cell receptor beta chains listed below, sequenced in a study of blood T cell repertoires in COVID-19 (dated by TCRdb to 2020 to 2021). The library was made by the immunoSEQ multiplex PCR assay. TCRdb provides this immuneACCESS table in a form limited to in-frame rearrangements. Some clones are lacking; in checked studies, under half of them reflect an unresolved V gene, and why the rest are absent is not known. The sample contains 200,000 to 250,000 clones, 75% to 85% of them found a single time. 3.5% to 4.5% of the sample lies in the top ten. Sequencing was done on a sample of PBMCs or T cells enriched from blood (not recorded which). Receptors originate from a man in his thirties or forties with acute COVID-19.

The rearrangement links TRBV12-3 or TRBV12-4 to TRBJ1-2; TRBD1 is a possible D gene (6 bases). The CDR3 spans 13 residues. The ends were cut back, 6 bases at V and 5 bases at J, with 13 bases in the middle. The CDR3, as DNA: TGTGCCAGCAGATTGGTACAGGGATATGGCTACACCTTC. Its translation is CASRLVQGYGYTF.

This chain links TRBV6-1 with TRBJ1-2; D is ambiguous. Trimming left V 1 base short and J 4 bases short, with 10 bases between. Per germline, CDR1 MNHNS and CDR2 SASEGT. This CDR3 region has 14 residues. The CDR3, as DNA: TGTGCCAGCAGTGAAGGGGAGTGGGGCTATGGCTACACCTTC. Its translation: CASSEGEWGYGYTF.

Many counts were recorded for this clone. The chain recombines TRBV7-6 with TRBJ1-1, with 8 bases lining up with TRBD1. Germline V gene lookup returns CDR1 SGHVS and CDR2 FNYEAQ. The CDR3 is 16 residues long. After removal of 1 base from V and 2 bases from J, the junction contained 6 bases not matched to a gene. CDR3 in amino acids: CASSLGQGTGNTEAFF. CDR3 in DNA: TGTGCCAGCAGCTTAGGACAGGGGACTGGCAACACTGAAGCTTTCTTT.

The CDR3 loop reads CASSLGAKKLFF. The DNA of the CDR3 is TGTGCCAGCAGTTTAGGGGCGAAAAAACTGTTTTTT. The rearrangement links TRBV12-3 or TRBV12-4 to TRBJ1-4; D is unclear. Between the trimmed V and J ends, which lost 1 base and 9 bases, there was a span of 6 bases. The CDR3 extends over 12 amino acids.

J is TRBJ2-1 and V is TRBV10-2; the match to TRBD2 covers 10 bases. The CDR3 covers 14 residues. V shed 8 bases and J 5 bases; nucleotides not matched to a gene: 6. Germline values: CDR1 WSHSY, CDR2 SAAADI. CDR3 sequence reads: CASLSTSGDNEQFF. Here the CDR3 DNA reads TGCGCCAGCCTGAGCACTAGCGGGGACAATGAGCAGTTCTTC.

V usage is TRBV20-1 and J usage is TRBJ1-1; D is ambiguous. Germline loops: CDR1 DFQATT, CDR2 SNEGSKA (reference sequence). V lost 6 bases to trimming and J lost 7 bases, with 12 bases between them. The CDR3 covers 11 residues. In nucleotides, the CDR3 is TGCAGTGCCAGACGGGGAGGTGAAGCTTTCTTT. Translation gives CSARRGGEAFF.

The genes are TRBV5-6 and TRBJ1-2; tentatively, D is TRBD1 (6 bases). This CDR3 comprises 14 residues. The germline gives CDR1 SGHDT, CDR2 YYEEEE. V lost 3 bases and J 8 bases, leaving 17 bases between the germline ends. CDR3 coding DNA: TGTGCCAGCAGCTGGGGCCCAGGGGAGGGCGGCTACACCTTC. Amino acid sequence: CASSWGPGEGGYTF.

The V gene is TRBV6-5, the J gene TRBJ2-7, with TRBD2 identical over 7 bases. V trimming: 5 bases; J trimming: 0 bases; junction bases outside the gene matches: 7. CDR1 and CDR2 (germline): MNHEY, SVGAGI. This CDR3 has 15 amino acids. CDR3 DNA sequence: TGTGCCAGCAGTAGGGACGGGGGGAGCTCCTACGAGCAGTACTTC. The encoded protein is CASSRDGGSSYEQYF.

This chain links TRBV27 with TRBJ1-4; 12 bases line up with TRBD1. The junction had 9 bases not matched to a gene; V was cut back by 2 bases and J by 2 bases. CDR1 and CDR2 from the germline V gene are MNHEY and SMNVEV (reference sequence). The CDR3 spans 19 residues. CDR3 region: CASSLRDRGQAGTNEKLFF. The CDR3 nucleotides are TGTGCCAGCAGTTTAAGGGACAGGGGGCAAGCGGGGACTAATGAAAAACTGTTTTTT.

V gene TRBV27 combines with J gene TRBJ2-3; 9 bases map to TRBD1. The CDR3 spans 18 residues. V shed 6 bases and J 4 bases; nucleotides not matched to a gene: 17. Germline lookup yields CDR1 MNHEY and CDR2 SMNVEV (reference sequence). The CDR3 bases are TGTGCCAGCAGCCCGGGACAGGGATTTGCAAGTGAAGCAGATACGCAGTATTTT. Its protein product is CASSPGQGFASEADTQYF.

The V call is TRBV9, the J call TRBJ1-5; unclear D gene. CDR3 length equals 14 residues. From germline, CDR1 is SGDLS and CDR2 YYNGEE. V shed 0 bases and J shed 2 bases, with 6 bases lying between them. The CDR3 DNA reads TGTGCCAGCAGCGTAGGGGAGGGCAATCAGCCCCAGCATTTT. Amino acids: CASSVGEGNQPQHF. Using reference TRBV9 and TRBJ1-5 for the parts outside the CDR3, the full variable domain is DSGVTQTPKHLITATGQRVTLRCSPRSGDLSVYWYQQSLDQGLQFLIQYYNGEERAKGNILERFSAQQFPDLHSELNLSSLELGDSALYFCASSVGEGNQPQHFGDGTRLSIL.

This sequence joins TRBV10-2 and TRBJ2-1; 12 bases are shared with TRBD2. The CDR3 length is 17 residues. The trim removed 0 bases at V and 5 bases at J, leaving 5 bases unmatched. The germline CDR1 and CDR2 sequences are WSHSY and SAAADI. The CDR3 coding sequence is TGCGCCAGCAGTGAGTCGATTAGACTAGCGGGGGACAATGAGCAGTTCTTC. It codes for CASSESIRLAGDNEQFF.

The rearrangement uses TRBV5-6 and TRBJ2-3, with 9 bases fitting TRBD2. The junction had 10 bases not matched to a gene; V was cut back by 4 bases and J by 4 bases. CDR3 length equals 16 residues. Germline CDR1 SGHDT, CDR2 YYEEEE. CDR3 coding DNA: TGTGCCAGCAGCCGAGGAGGCGGGGGGGCGGCAGATACGCAGTATTTT. This codes for CASSRGGGGAADTQYF.

In this sample, this clone turned up once. The chain couples TRBV6-1 to TRBJ2-5; possible D gene TRBD1, 6 bases. This CDR3 has 14 amino acids. Germline CDR1 is MNHNS and CDR2 is SASEGT. V was clipped by 2 bases and J by 4 bases, with 11 bases between them. The CDR3 DNA reads TGTGCCAGCAGTGAATACAGGGTAATAGAGACCCAGTACTTC. Its protein product is CASSEYRVIETQYF.

This clone was observed a single time. Mismatch with germline at one junction end may stem from a read error. V is TRBV9 and J is TRBJ1-2; D is ambiguous. The germline CDR1 and CDR2 sequences are SGDLS and YYNGEE. This CDR3 spans 12 amino acids. CDR3 protein: CASSVGTEEYAF. The CDR3 bases are TGTGCCAGCAGCGTAGGGACTGAGGAATATGCCTTC.

This rearrangement joins TRBV7-2 to TRBJ2-3; 10 nucleotides match TRBD2. V was clipped by 3 bases and J by 5 bases; unmatched bases: 8. In germline, CDR1 is SGHTA, CDR2 FQGNSA. The CDR3 consists of 16 residues. The CDR3: CASSFSSGGVGDTQYF. The CDR3 nucleotides read TGTGCCAGCAGCTTTAGCAGCGGGGGGGTAGGAGATACGCAGTATTTT.

The chain is built from TRBV7-9 and TRBJ2-5, with D perhaps matching TRBD2 (6 bases). The germline V gene has CDR1 SEHNR and CDR2 FQNEAQ (reference sequence). CDR3 size: 13 residues. Between the trimmed V and J ends, which lost 5 bases and 3 bases, there was a span of 10 bases. The CDR3: CASSGSGKETQYF. The CDR3 DNA sequence: TGTGCCAGCAGCGGTAGCGGTAAAGAGACCCAGTACTTC. Full variable domain (remainder filled in from reference TRBV7-9 and TRBJ2-5): DTGVSQNPRHKITKRGQNVTFRCDPISEHNRLYWYRQTLGQGPEFLTYFQNEAQLEKSRLLSDRFSAERPKGSFSTLEIQRTEQGDSAMYLCASSGSGKETQYFGPGTRLLVL.

This clone was found a few times. This chain uses TRBV28 with TRBJ2-7; 11 positions match TRBD2. Germline CDR1 is MDHEN and CDR2 is SYDVKM. The CDR3 covers 15 residues. Trimming took 6 bases from V and 3 from J; bases not matched to a gene: 7. The CDR3 DNA follows: TGTGCCAGCAGCCTGACTAGCGGGGCCCTCTACGAGCAGTACTTC. Protein: CASSLTSGALYEQYF.

This clone was recorded only once. The chain uses TRBV11-3 and TRBJ2-3; possibly TRBD2 for D (7 bases). Trimming removed 0 bases at V and 6 bases at J, with 13 bases between. This CDR3 is built from 15 residues. Germline V CDR1 and CDR2: SGHNT, YENEEA. The CDR3, as DNA: TGTGCCAGCAGCTTAGAAGGGGGGGTCGCCGATACGCAGTATTTT. It translates to CASSLEGGVADTQYF.

This sequence joins TRBV7-9 and TRBJ2-5; no firm D call. V was shortened by 5 bases and J by 4 bases, with 14 bases between the two germline ends. CDR1 is SEHNR, CDR2 FQNEAQ, per germline (reference sequence). The CDR3 contains 14 residues. The CDR3 here is CASSHSHRPETQYF. The CDR3 bases are TGTGCCAGCAGCCACAGCCACCGGCCAGAGACCCAGTACTTC.

This clone was detected a few times. The chain recombines TRBV5-1 with TRBJ2-7; D possibly corresponds to TRBD2 (5 bases). V shed 0 bases and J shed 5 bases, with 9 bases lying between them. This CDR3 contains 13 residues. Germline loops: CDR1 SGHRS, CDR2 YFSETQ. The CDR3: CASSLGGSDEQYF. The CDR3, as DNA: TGCGCCAGCAGCTTGGGAGGGTCCGACGAGCAGTACTTC.

A word on this clone: The sample contains more than one DNA sequence encoding this CDR3. J is TRBJ2-5 and V is TRBV5-1; the match to TRBD2 covers 10 bases. V shed 5 bases and J 5 bases; nucleotides not matched to a gene: 9. Germline loops: CDR1 SGHRS, CDR2 YFSETQ. The CDR3 contains 15 residues. In DNA form, the CDR3 reads TGCGCCAGCAGTCCCAGCGGGGGGGCTGGTGAGACCCAGTACTTC. It specifies CASSPSGGAGETQYF.

The rearrangement uses TRBV7-2 and TRBJ2-3; possible D gene TRBD2, 7 bases. The CDR3 has 16 residues. CDR1 SGHTA and CDR2 FQGNSA come from the germline V gene. The germline V and J ends were trimmed by 1 base and 1 base, with 12 bases remaining between them. The chain's CDR3 is CASSLGAGARTDTQYF. The CDR3 bases are TGTGCCAGCAGCTTAGGGGCGGGGGCGCGCACAGATACGCAGTATTTT.

CDR3 sequence reads: CASSLSRGAGQPQHF. The CDR3 region has the DNA TGTGCCAGCAGTTTATCGCGGGGGGCAGGGCAGCCCCAGCATTTT. The chain recombines TRBV27 with TRBJ1-5; a possible D gene is TRBD1 (6 bases). Germline V CDR1 and CDR2: MNHEY, SMNVEV (reference sequence). V was clipped by 0 bases and J by 7 bases, with 13 bases between them. The CDR3 is 15 amino acids.

CDR3 bases: TGTGCCAGCAGCCCCACCACAGGAAACACCATATATTTT. Residues: CASSPTTGNTIYF. V is TRBV3-1 (or the pseudogene TRBV3-2) and J is TRBJ1-3; the D is unclear. Per germline, CDR1 LGHDT and CDR2 YNNKEL (reference sequence). The CDR3 has 13 residues. Trimming removed 4 bases from V and 4 bases from J, with 8 bases in between.

The chain employs TRBV9 and TRBJ1-4, with a possible D match to TRBD1 (5 bases). V lost 0 bases and J lost 7, with 10 bases in between. Germline-derived CDR1 and CDR2 are SGDLS and YYNGEE. The CDR3 is made up of 14 amino acids. The CDR3: CASSVARVGEKLFF. CDR3 bases: TGTGCCAGCAGCGTAGCCAGGGTGGGTGAAAAACTGTTTTTT.

The V gene is TRBV4-2, the J gene TRBJ2-1; D ambiguous. The CDR3 extends over 15 amino acids. Germline values: CDR1 LGHNA, CDR2 YNFKEQ. With 1 base removed from V and 4 bases from J, the gap between germline ends came to 11 bases. The CDR3 nucleotides read TGTGCCAGCAGCCAAGGTCCAGGCGTGTACAATGAGCAGTTCTTC. Protein product: CASSQGPGVYNEQFF.

This clone was picked up a small number of times. The chain links TRBV7-3 to TRBJ1-2; TRBD1 might be the D (6 bases). This CDR3 has 15 residues. In germline, CDR1 is SGHTA, CDR2 FQGTGA. Trimming took off 8 bases at V and 4 bases at J, with 20 bases between the two ends. CDR3: CASHSGGASRYGYTF. The CDR3 DNA follows: TGTGCCAGCCACAGTGGGGGGGCCTCCCGCTATGGCTACACCTTC.

Regarding this clone: A much bigger clone sits one base away, suggesting this may be a read error. J is TRBJ2-3 and V is TRBV2; 8 bases agree with TRBD1. This CDR3 is 14 amino acids long. With V trimmed by 3 bases and J by 1 base, 0 bases remained unmatched. CDR1 is SNHLY, CDR2 FYNNEI, per germline. Written as DNA, the CDR3 is TGTGCCAGCAGTGAGGGACAGGGCACAGATACGCAGTATTTT. Translated: CASSEGQGTDTQYF. The whole variable domain, remainder taken from reference TRBV2 and TRBJ2-3, is EPEVTQTPSHQVTQMGQEVILRCVPISNHLYFYWYRQILGQKVEFLVSFYNNEISEKSEIFDDQFSVERPDGSNFTLKIRSTKLEDSAMYFCASSEGQGTDTQYFGPGTRLTVL.